The T cell receptor beta chain described here comes from a study of blood T cell repertoires in COVID-19. Deletions cut 3 bases from V and 7 bases from J, with 9 bases between. The CDR3 has 13 amino acids. Germline CDR1 is KGHDR and CDR2 is SFDVKD. Those enrolled, adults aged about 18 to 95 years, came from under 25 US areas. In the authors' methods: Estimation of nucleated cell counts was performed using reference gene primer amplification. Libraries were prepared by immunoSEQ multiplex PCR; TCRdb keeps only in-frame clonotypes and omits some of them. From that table come the V and J calls and clone size; the DNA was used to work out D and trimming. In the table there are about 320,000 clones, about 85% of which are singletons.

Sequencing input: PBMCs or T cells enriched from blood (not recorded which). The TCR originated in a woman in her thirties who had been exposed to COVID-19. The chain is built from TRBV24-1 and TRBJ1-5, with D hard to call. The CDR3 DNA reads TGTGCCACCAGTGATCCACGAGGGCAGCCCCAGCATTTT. Its protein product is CATSDPRGQPQHF.